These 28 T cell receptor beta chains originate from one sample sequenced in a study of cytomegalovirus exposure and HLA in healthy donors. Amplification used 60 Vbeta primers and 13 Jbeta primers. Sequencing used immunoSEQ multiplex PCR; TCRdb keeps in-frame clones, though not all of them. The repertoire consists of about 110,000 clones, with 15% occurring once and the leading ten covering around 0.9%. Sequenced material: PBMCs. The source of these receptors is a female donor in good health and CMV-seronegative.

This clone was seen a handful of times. The CDR3 reads CATRVRGNQPQHF. CDR3 bases: TGTGCCACCAGGGTCAGGGGAAATCAGCCCCAGCATTTT. The chain employs TRBV15 and TRBJ1-5, with D maybe TRBD1 (6 bases). The CDR3 runs to 13 residues. Germline V gene lookup returns CDR1 LNHNV and CDR2 YYDKDF (reference sequence). Trimming took 6 bases from V and 4 from J, leaving 10 bases between them.

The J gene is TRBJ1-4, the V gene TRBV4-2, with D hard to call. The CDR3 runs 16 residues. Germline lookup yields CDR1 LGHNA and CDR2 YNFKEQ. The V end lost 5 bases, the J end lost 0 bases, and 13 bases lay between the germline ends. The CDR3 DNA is TGTGCCAGCAGCATAGCGGCGGAAGCAACTAATGAAAAACTGTTTTTT. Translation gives CASSIAAEATNEKLFF.

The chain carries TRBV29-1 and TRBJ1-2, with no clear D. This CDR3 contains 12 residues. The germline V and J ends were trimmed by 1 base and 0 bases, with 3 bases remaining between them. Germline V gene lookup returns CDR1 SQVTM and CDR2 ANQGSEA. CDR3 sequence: CSVEAANYGYTF. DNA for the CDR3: TGCAGCGTTGAAGCTGCTAACTATGGCTACACCTTC.

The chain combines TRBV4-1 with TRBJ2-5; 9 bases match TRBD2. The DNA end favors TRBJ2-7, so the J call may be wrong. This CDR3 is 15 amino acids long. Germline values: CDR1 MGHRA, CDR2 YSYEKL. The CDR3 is CASSQGAGGFYEQYF. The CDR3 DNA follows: TGCGCCAGCAGCCAAGGAGCGGGAGGCTTCTACGAGCAGTACTTC.

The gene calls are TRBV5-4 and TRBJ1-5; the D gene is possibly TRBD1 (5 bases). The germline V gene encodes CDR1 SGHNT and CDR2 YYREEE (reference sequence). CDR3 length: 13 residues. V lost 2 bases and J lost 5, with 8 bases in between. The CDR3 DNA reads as TGTGCCAGCAGCTTCTGGGGGGATCAGCCCCAGCATTTT. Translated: CASSFWGDQPQHF.

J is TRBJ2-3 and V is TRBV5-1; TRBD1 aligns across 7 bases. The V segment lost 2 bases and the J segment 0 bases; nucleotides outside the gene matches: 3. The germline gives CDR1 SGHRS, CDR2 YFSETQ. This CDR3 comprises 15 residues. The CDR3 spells CASSFDRASTDTQYF. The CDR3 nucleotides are TGCGCCAGCAGCTTTGACAGGGCTAGCACAGATACGCAGTATTTT.

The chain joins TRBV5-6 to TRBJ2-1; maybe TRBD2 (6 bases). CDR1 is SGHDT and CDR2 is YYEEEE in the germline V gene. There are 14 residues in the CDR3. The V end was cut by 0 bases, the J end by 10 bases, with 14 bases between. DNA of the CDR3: TGTGCCAGCAGCTTGGGGCTAGCGCCCGACGAGCAGTTCTTC. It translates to CASSLGLAPDEQFF.

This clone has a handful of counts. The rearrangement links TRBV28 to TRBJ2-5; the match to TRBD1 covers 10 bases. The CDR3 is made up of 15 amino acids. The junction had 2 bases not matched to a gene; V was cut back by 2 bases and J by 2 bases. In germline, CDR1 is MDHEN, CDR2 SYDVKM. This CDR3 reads CASSLGTGVQETQYF. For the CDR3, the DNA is TGTGCCAGCAGTTTAGGGACAGGGGTTCAAGAGACCCAGTACTTC.

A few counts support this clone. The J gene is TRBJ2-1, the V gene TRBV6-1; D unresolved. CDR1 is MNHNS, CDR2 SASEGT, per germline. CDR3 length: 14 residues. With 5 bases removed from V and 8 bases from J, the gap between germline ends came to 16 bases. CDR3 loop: CASSPNPVPYEQFF. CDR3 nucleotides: TGTGCCAGCAGTCCTAACCCCGTACCCTATGAGCAGTTCTTC.

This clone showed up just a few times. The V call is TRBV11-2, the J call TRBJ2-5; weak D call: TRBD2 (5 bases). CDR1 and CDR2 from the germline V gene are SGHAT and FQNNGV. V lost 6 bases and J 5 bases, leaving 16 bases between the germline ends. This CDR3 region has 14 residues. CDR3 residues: CASRNPSRAETQYF. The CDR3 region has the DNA TGTGCCAGCAGGAACCCTTCGAGGGCTGAGACCCAGTACTTC.

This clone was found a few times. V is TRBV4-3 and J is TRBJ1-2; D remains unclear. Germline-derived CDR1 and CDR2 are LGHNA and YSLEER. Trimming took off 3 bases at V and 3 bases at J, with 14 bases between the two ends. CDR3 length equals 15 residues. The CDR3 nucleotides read TGCGCCAGCAGCCAGGAACAAACAGAATACTATGGCTACACCTTC. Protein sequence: CASSQEQTEYYGYTF.

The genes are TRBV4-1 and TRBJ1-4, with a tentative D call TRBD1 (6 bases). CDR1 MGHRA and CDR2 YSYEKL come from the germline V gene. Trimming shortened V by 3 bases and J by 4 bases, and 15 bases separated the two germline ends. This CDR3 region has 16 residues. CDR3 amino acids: CASSHSGTYYNEKLFF. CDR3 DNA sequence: TGCGCCAGCAGCCATTCCGGGACATACTATAATGAAAAACTGTTTTTT.

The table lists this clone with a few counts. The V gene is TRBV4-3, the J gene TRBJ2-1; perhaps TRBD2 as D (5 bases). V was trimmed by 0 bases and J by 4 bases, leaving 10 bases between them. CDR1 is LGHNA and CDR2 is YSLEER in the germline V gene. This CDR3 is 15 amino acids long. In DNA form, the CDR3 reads TGCGCCAGCAGCCAAGAAAGCGGCGCTTACAATGAGCAGTTCTTC. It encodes CASSQESGAYNEQFF.

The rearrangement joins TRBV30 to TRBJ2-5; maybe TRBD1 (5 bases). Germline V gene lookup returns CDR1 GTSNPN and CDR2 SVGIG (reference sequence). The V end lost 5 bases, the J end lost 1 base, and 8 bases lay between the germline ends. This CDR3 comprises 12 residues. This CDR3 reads CAWDRPQETQYF. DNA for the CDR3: TGTGCCTGGGACAGACCCCAAGAGACCCAGTACTTC. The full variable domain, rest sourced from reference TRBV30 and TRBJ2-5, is SQTIHQWPATLVQPVGSPLSLECTVEGTSNPNLYWYRQAAGRGLQLLFYSVGIGQISSEVPQNLSASRPQDRQFILSSKKLLLSDSGFYLCAWDRPQETQYFGPGTRLLVL.

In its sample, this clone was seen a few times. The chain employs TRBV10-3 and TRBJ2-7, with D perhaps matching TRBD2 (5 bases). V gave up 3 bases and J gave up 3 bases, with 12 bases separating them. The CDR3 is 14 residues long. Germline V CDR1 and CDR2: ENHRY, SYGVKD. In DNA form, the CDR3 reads TGTGCCATCAGTGAAGAGGGTGGGATCTACGAGCAGTACTTC. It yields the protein CAISEEGGIYEQYF.

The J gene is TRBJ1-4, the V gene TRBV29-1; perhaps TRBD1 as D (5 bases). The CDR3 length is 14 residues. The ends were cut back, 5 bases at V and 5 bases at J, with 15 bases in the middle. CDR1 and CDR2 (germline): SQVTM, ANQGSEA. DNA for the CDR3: TGCAGCGTTCTCCCGGGGGAGTCCAATGAAAAACTGTTTTTT. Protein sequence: CSVLPGESNEKLFF. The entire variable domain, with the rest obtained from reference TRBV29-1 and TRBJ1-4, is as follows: SAVISQKPSRDICQRGTSLTIQCQVDSQVTMMFWYRQQPGQSLTLIATANQGSEATYESGFVIDKFPISRPNLTFSTLTVSNMSPEDSSIYLCSVLPGESNEKLFFGSGTQLSVL.

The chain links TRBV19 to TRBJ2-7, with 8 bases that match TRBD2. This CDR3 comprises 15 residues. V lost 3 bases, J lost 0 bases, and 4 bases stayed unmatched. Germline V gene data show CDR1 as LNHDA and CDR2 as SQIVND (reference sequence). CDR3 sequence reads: CASSIAGGVSYEQYF. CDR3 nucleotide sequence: TGTGCCAGTAGTATTGCGGGGGGCGTCTCCTACGAGCAGTACTTC.

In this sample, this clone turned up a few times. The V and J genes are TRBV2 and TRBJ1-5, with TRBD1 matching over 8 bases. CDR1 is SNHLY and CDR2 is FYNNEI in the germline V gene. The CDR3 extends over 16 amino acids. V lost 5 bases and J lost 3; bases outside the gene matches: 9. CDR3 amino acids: CASSLQGATLNQPQHF. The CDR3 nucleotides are TGTGCCAGCAGTCTTCAGGGGGCGACCCTCAATCAGCCCCAGCATTTT. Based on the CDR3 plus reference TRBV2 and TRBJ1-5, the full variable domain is EPEVTQTPSHQVTQMGQEVILRCVPISNHLYFYWYRQILGQKVEFLVSFYNNEISEKSEIFDDQFSVERPDGSNFTLKIRSTKLEDSAMYFCASSLQGATLNQPQHFGDGTRLSIL.

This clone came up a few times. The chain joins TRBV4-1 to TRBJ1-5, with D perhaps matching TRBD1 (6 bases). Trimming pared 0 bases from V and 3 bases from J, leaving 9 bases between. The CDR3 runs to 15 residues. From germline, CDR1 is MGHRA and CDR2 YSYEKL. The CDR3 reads CASSQDGQNNQPQHF. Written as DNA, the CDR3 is TGCGCCAGCAGCCAAGATGGACAGAACAATCAGCCCCAGCATTTT.

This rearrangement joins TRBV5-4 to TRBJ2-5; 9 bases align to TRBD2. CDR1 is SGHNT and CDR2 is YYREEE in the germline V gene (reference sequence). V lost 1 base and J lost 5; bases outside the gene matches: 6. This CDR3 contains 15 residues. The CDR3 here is CASSLYGAGGETQYF. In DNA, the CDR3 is TGTGCCAGCAGCTTGTACGGAGCGGGGGGTGAGACCCAGTACTTC. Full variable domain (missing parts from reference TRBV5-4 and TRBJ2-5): ETGVTQSPTHLIKTRGQQVTLRCSSQSGHNTVSWYQQALGQGPQFIFQYYREEENGRGNFPPRFSGLQFPNYSSELNVNALELDDSALYLCASSLYGAGGETQYFGPGTRLLVL.

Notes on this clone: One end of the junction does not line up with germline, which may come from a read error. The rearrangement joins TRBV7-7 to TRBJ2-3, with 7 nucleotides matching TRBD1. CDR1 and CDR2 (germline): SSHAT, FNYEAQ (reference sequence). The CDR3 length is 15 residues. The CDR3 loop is CASSLGRGNSDTQYF. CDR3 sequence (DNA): TGTGCTAGCAGCTTAGGCAGGGGGAATAGCGATACGCAGTATTTT.

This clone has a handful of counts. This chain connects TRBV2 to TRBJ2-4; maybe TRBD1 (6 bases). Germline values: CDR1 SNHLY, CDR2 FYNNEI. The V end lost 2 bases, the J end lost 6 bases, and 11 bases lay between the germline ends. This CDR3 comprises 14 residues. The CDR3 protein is CASSESQGINIQYF. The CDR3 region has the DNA TGTGCCAGCAGTGAATCTCAGGGGATAAACATTCAGTACTTC.

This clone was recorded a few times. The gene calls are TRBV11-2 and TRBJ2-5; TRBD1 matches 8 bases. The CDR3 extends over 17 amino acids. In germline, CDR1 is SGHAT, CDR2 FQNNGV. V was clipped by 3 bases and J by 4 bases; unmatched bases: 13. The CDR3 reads CASSLGQGARNVETQYF. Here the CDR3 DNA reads TGTGCCAGCAGCTTGGGGCAGGGGGCTCGAAATGTAGAGACCCAGTACTTC.

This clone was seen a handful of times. In nucleotides, the CDR3 is TGTGCCAGCAGTGAAGCAGGCTCGACTAGCACGAGGCTCGGTGAGCAGTTCTTC. Amino acids: CASSEAGSTSTRLGEQFF. This chain uses TRBV2 with TRBJ2-1; the match to TRBD2 covers 7 bases. J lost 9 bases, V lost 0 bases, and 17 bases had no gene match. CDR3 length: 18 residues. Germline V gives CDR1 SNHLY, CDR2 FYNNEI.

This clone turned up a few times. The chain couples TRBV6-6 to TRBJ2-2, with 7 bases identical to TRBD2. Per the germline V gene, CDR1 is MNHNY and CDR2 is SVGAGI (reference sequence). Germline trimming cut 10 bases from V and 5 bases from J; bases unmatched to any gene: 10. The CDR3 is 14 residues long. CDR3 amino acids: CATQKAGRTGELFF. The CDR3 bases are TGTGCCACCCAAAAAGCGGGGAGAACCGGGGAGCTGTTTTTT.

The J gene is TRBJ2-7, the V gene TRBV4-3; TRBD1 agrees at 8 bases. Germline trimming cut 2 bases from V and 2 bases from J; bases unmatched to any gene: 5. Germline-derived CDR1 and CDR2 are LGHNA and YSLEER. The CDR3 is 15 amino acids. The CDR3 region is CASSQRQGSPYEQYF. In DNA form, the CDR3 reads TGCGCCAGCAGCCAAAGACAGGGGTCCCCCTACGAGCAGTACTTC.

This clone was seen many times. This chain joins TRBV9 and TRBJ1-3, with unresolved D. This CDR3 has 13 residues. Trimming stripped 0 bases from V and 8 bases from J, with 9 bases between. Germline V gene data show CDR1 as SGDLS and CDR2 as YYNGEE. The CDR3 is CASSVEVRDTIYF. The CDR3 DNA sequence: TGTGCCAGCAGCGTAGAGGTGCGGGACACCATATATTTT.

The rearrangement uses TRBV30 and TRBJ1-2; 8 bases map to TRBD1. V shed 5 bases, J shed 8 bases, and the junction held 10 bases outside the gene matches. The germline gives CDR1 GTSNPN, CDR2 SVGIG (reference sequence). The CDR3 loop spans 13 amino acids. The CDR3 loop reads CAWSQGAPNGYTF. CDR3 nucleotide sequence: TGTGCCTGGTCTCAGGGGGCGCCTAACGGCTACACCTTC.